These 22 T cell receptor beta chains originate from one sample sequenced in a study of T cell responses to AZD1222 COVID-19 vaccine. The method was immunoSEQ multiplex PCR; TCRdb's version includes in-frame clones alone and lacks a portion of them. The table includes nearly 110,000 clones, about 90% detected once. The starting material was peripheral blood, obtained 28 days after the second AZD1222 dose. The receptors come from an adult who received the AZD1222 COVID-19 vaccine.

The rearrangement joins TRBV5-6 to TRBJ2-6; either TRBD1 or TRBD2 may fit D (5 bases each). In germline, CDR1 is SGHDT, CDR2 YYEEEE. V lost 1 base and J lost 2, with 7 bases in between. The CDR3 has 15 residues. The chain's CDR3 is CASSLRGAGANVLTF. The CDR3 DNA reads as TGTGCCAGCAGCTTGAGAGGGGCTGGGGCCAACGTCCTGACTTTC.

V is TRBV7-9 and J is TRBJ1-1; 7 nucleotides agree with TRBD1. The CDR3 is 15 amino acids. The V gene's germline CDR1 is SEHNR and CDR2 FQNEAQ (reference sequence). Trimming took 5 bases from V and 1 from J; bases not matched to a gene: 7. The CDR3 protein is CASSATDRKNTEAFF. Here the CDR3 DNA reads TGTGCCAGCAGCGCAACGGACAGGAAGAACACTGAAGCTTTCTTT.

The count of this clone is one. The chain combines TRBV4-2 with TRBJ1-3; D remains unclear. Per the germline V gene, CDR1 is LGHNA and CDR2 is YNFKEQ. Trimming removed 1 base at V and 4 bases at J, with 14 bases between. The length of the CDR3 is 16 residues. CDR3 nucleotide sequence: TGTGCCAGCAGCCAAGCCCCGGTCCAGGCGGGAAACACCATATATTTT. The encoded protein is CASSQAPVQAGNTIYF.

In this sample, this clone turned up once. This rearrangement joins TRBV5-6 to TRBJ1-4, with D uncertain. Germline CDR1 SGHDT, CDR2 YYEEEE. The CDR3 runs 12 residues. Trimming removed 4 bases from V and 8 bases from J, with 9 bases in between. The CDR3 sequence is CASSRQGEKLFF. The CDR3 DNA reads TGTGCCAGCAGCCGACAAGGGGAAAAACTGTTTTTT.

The rearrangement links TRBV29-1 to TRBJ2-3; TRBD1 might be the D (6 bases). The germline V gene encodes CDR1 SQVTM and CDR2 ANQGSEA. The CDR3 runs 14 residues. The ends were cut back, 4 bases at V and 2 bases at J, with 13 bases in the middle. The CDR3 spells CSVVLDRITDTQYF. CDR3 DNA: TGCAGCGTTGTGTTAGACAGGATCACAGATACGCAGTATTTT.

The rearrangement links TRBV11-2 to TRBJ2-5; 10 bases fit TRBD2. J was trimmed by 2 bases and V by 3 bases; bases with no gene match: 12. The germline gives CDR1 SGHAT, CDR2 FQNNGV. The CDR3 extends over 18 amino acids. The CDR3: CASSFRGLAGALQETQYF. In nucleotides, the CDR3 is TGTGCCAGCAGCTTCAGGGGGCTAGCGGGGGCCCTACAAGAGACCCAGTACTTC.

This chain uses TRBV27 with TRBJ1-6, with D unresolved. The CDR3 has 16 amino acids. Germline CDR1 is MNHEY and CDR2 is SMNVEV (reference sequence). V dropped 5 bases and J dropped 7 bases, with 18 bases sitting between them. The DNA of the CDR3 is TGTGCCAGCAGTCCACTGGACTTGCTCCGAAATTCACCCCTCCACTTT. Amino acids: CASSPLDLLRNSPLHF.

This chain links TRBV4-1 with TRBJ2-1; TRBD2 might be the D (5 bases). V lost 2 bases and J lost 0, with 11 bases in between. This CDR3 region has 16 residues. The germline V gene has CDR1 MGHRA and CDR2 YSYEKL. This chain's CDR3 is CASSQLGLTSYNEQFF. Here the CDR3 DNA reads TGCGCCAGCAGCCAACTTGGACTCACCTCCTACAATGAGCAGTTCTTC.

The CDR3 DNA follows: TGTGCCAGCAGCCAAGATTGGGGACAGGGAATCGAAGCTTTCTTT. This translates into CASSQDWGQGIEAFF. The chain has TRBV4-2 and TRBJ1-1; the match to TRBD1 covers 9 bases. This CDR3 region has 15 residues. V trimming: 0 bases; J trimming: 8 bases; junction bases outside the gene matches: 7. Per the germline V gene, CDR1 is LGHNA and CDR2 is YNFKEQ.

The CDR3 sequence is CASSPRLAEYNEQFF. DNA for the CDR3: TGTGCCAGCAGCCCTAGACTAGCGGAGTACAATGAGCAGTTCTTC. The chain couples TRBV5-4 to TRBJ2-1, with 9 nucleotides matching TRBD2. V dropped 4 bases and J dropped 4; count of bases not matched to a gene: 6. CDR3 length: 15 amino acids. The germline gives CDR1 SGHNT, CDR2 YYREEE (reference sequence).

This clone was detected once. The chain is built from TRBV29-1 and TRBJ2-3, with D possibly being TRBD1 (6 bases). Trimming shortened V by 7 bases and J by 3 bases, and 20 bases separated the two germline ends. The CDR3 length is 15 residues. Germline-derived CDR1 and CDR2 are SQVTM and ANQGSEA. CDR3 in DNA: TGCAGCGGAGGACAGCGATTAGACTTAACAGATACGCAGTATTTT. It is translated as CSGGQRLDLTDTQYF.

The V gene is TRBV19, the J gene TRBJ1-6; 7 bases agree with TRBD1. Looked up from germline, CDR1 is LNHDA and CDR2 is SQIVND (reference sequence). There are 18 residues in the CDR3. Unmatched junction bases numbered 11, after V lost 6 bases and J lost 0 bases. CDR3 sequence reads: CASRPRTGLSSYNSPLHF. The DNA of the CDR3 is TGTGCCAGTAGGCCCCGGACAGGCCTGAGCTCCTATAATTCACCCCTCCACTTT.

The gene calls are TRBV5-1 and TRBJ1-2; D gene ambiguous. Germline V CDR1 and CDR2: SGHRS, YFSETQ. This CDR3 is 14 amino acids long. Trimming took 0 bases from V and 3 from J, leaving 9 bases between them. In DNA form, the CDR3 reads TGCGCCAGCAGCTTGGTTGTCCGGGACTATGGCTACACCTTC. Protein sequence: CASSLVVRDYGYTF.

The chain recombines TRBV10-3 with TRBJ2-1; 10 positions agree with TRBD2. CDR1 ENHRY and CDR2 SYGVKD come from the germline V gene. This CDR3 spans 18 amino acids. With 0 bases clipped from V and 3 bases from J, the junction kept 8 bases outside the gene matches. In DNA, the CDR3 is TGTGCCATCAGTGAGTCGGGGGCTAGCGGGAGCCACTACAATGAGCAGTTCTTC. The encoded protein is CAISESGASGSHYNEQFF.

V usage is TRBV30 and J usage is TRBJ1-2; D unclear. With 4 bases removed from V and 4 bases from J, the gap between germline ends came to 16 bases. The CDR3 extends over 14 amino acids. Germline V gives CDR1 GTSNPN, CDR2 SVGIG (reference sequence). CDR3 DNA: TGTGCCTGGACCCTGGACGCGACGGCCTATGGCTACACCTTC. Its translation is CAWTLDATAYGYTF.

The chain has TRBV9 and TRBJ1-6, with D possibly TRBD1 on 5 matching bases. This CDR3 is 14 amino acids long. Germline V gene data show CDR1 as SGDLS and CDR2 as YYNGEE. Trimming shortened V by 0 bases and J by 5 bases, and 6 bases separated the two germline ends. The CDR3, as DNA: TGTGCCAGCAGCGTAGTGGACAATAATTCACCCCTCCACTTT. It specifies CASSVVDNNSPLHF. Looking up the rest from reference TRBV9 and TRBJ1-6 gives the full variable domain: DSGVTQTPKHLITATGQRVTLRCSPRSGDLSVYWYQQSLDQGLQFLIQYYNGEERAKGNILERFSAQQFPDLHSELNLSSLELGDSALYFCASSVVDNNSPLHFGNGTRLTVT.

J is TRBJ1-5 and V is TRBV5-1, with 9 bases fitting TRBD1. The CDR3 sequence is 15 residues long. The germline V gene encodes CDR1 SGHRS and CDR2 YFSETQ. The J segment lost 1 base and the V segment lost 5 bases, leaving 4 bases of the junction unmatched. CDR3 bases: TGCGCCAGCAGACCCGGGACAGGGAGCAATCAGCCCCAGCATTTT. Translated: CASRPGTGSNQPQHF.

CDR3 bases: TGTGCCACCAGCAGTGCGGCTCCCAACTCTGGAAACACCATATATTTT. Its translation is CATSSAAPNSGNTIYF. The chain employs TRBV15 and TRBJ1-3; D call uncertain. The ends were cut back, 3 bases at V and 0 bases at J, with 12 bases in the middle. This CDR3 region has 16 residues. Germline CDR1 LNHNV, CDR2 YYDKDF (reference sequence).

The chain has TRBV4-1 and TRBJ1-4; 9 nucleotides align to TRBD1. The CDR3 is 16 residues long. Trimming cost V 3 bases and J 5 bases; bases outside gene matches: 7. The V gene's germline CDR1 is MGHRA and CDR2 YSYEKL. CDR3 protein: CASSQGQGTRNEKLFF. Written as DNA, the CDR3 is TGCGCCAGCAGCCAGGGACAGGGCACAAGAAATGAAAAACTGTTTTTT.

The chain joins TRBV2 to TRBJ1-2, with TRBD1 identical over 11 bases. The CDR3 covers 13 residues. V shed 8 bases, J shed 4 bases, and the junction held 3 bases outside the gene matches. Germline V gene lookup returns CDR1 SNHLY and CDR2 FYNNEI. The CDR3 protein is CASRTGGPYGYTF. CDR3 nucleotides: TGTGCCAGCCGGACAGGGGGCCCCTATGGCTACACCTTC. The variable domain in full, completed from reference TRBV2 and TRBJ1-2, reads EPEVTQTPSHQVTQMGQEVILRCVPISNHLYFYWYRQILGQKVEFLVSFYNNEISEKSEIFDDQFSVERPDGSNFTLKIRSTKLEDSAMYFCASRTGGPYGYTFGSGTRLTVV.

V is TRBV7-9 and J is TRBJ1-4; D possibly corresponds to TRBD1 (6 bases). Per the germline V gene, CDR1 is SEHNR and CDR2 is FQNEAQ (reference sequence). This CDR3 contains 14 residues. Between the trimmed V and J ends, which lost 6 bases and 7 bases, there was a span of 15 bases. The CDR3 bases are TGTGCCAGCAGGGACAGCTGGACCCTTGAAAAACTGTTTTTT. Protein: CASRDSWTLEKLFF.

The chain carries TRBV11-2 and TRBJ2-7; 7 nucleotides match TRBD2. The CDR3 covers 15 residues. The germline CDR1 and CDR2 sequences are SGHAT and FQNNGV. The J segment lost 1 base and the V segment lost 4 bases, leaving 7 bases of the junction unmatched. The CDR3 region has the DNA TGTGCCAGCAGCTCCCTGGGGGGGTCTTCCTACGAGCAGTACTTC. It translates to CASSSLGGSSYEQYF. The full variable domain, its missing parts supplied by reference TRBV11-2 and TRBJ2-7, is EAGVAQSPRYKIIEKRQSVAFWCNPISGHATLYWYQQILGQGPKLLIQFQNNGVVDDSQLPKDRFSAERLKGVDSTLKIQPAKLEDSAVYLCASSSLGGSSYEQYFGPGTRLTVT.